This TCR beta chain was sequenced for a study of regulatory T cells in long-lasting Graves disease. As for the study in general: Over 5 years on antithyroid drugs plus positive TSH receptor antibodies marked Graves' disease as persistent.

Arm-PCR of CDR3 regions and iRepertoire HTBI primers were the basis on which TCR beta libraries were built. Each CDR3 protein is one row after TCRdb ran MiXCR on the multiplex PCR reads. Seen here are roughly 500,000 distinct CDR3 sequences, 20% to 25% observed once, and the top ten hold around 7%. The time point was: persistent/refractory GD, antithyroid drugs over 5 years with positive TRAb. Extracted PBMC RNA gave rise to the TCR library. Patients of an endocrinology department in Xi'an, China, were included. Peripheral blood, at nine milliliters, went into EDTA tubes. Specimen: peripheral blood mononuclear cells (PBMCs), collected when the disease was refractory, from a patient treated with antithyroid drugs. The TCR comes from a female donor with Graves disease.

CDR3 nucleotides: TGTGCCAGCAGTCAGGACAGGTCAGTCTACAATGAGCAGTTCTTC. Its protein product is CASSQDRSVYNEQFF. V and J are TRBV28 and TRBJ2-1, with 7 bases matching TRBD1. This CDR3 contains 15 residues. From germline, CDR1 is MDHEN and CDR2 SYDVKM. With V trimmed by 5 bases and J by 3 bases, 7 bases remained unmatched.